A selection of T cell receptor beta chains follows, all from one sample in a study of blood T cells in healthy people across ages. Via MiXCR, TCRdb re-called the 5' RACE reads, giving one row per CDR3 protein. Counted here are about 290,000 distinct CDR3 sequences, 25% to 30% occurring once; the ten biggest clones make up over 25%. The specimen was blood. These receptors were obtained from a woman in her seventies in good health. Each CDR3 is given with its conserved first and last residue. Fields, in order: V gene, D gene, clone size, J gene, CDR3 protein, CDR3 DNA. The D gene is left open where the match is weak. Not every row has a clone size; where given, it reads once, few, many or a size class.

>TRBV11-2|.|.|TRBJ1-6
CASSPAGAGRNSPLHF
TGTGCCAGCAGCCCCGCAGGCGCAGGGCGGAATTCACCCCTCCACTTT
>TRBV7-2|.|.|TRBJ2-3
CASSLAGGLNTDTQYF
TGTGCCAGCAGCTTAGCGGGAGGACTGAACACAGATACGCAGTATTTT
>TRBV6-2/TRBV6-3|TRBD2|.|TRBJ2-5
CASSQGLAGLRGETQYF
TGTGCCAGCAGTCAAGGACTAGCGGGATTAAGGGGGGAGACCCAGTACTTC
>TRBV20-1|TRBD2|.|TRBJ2-5
CSAGREPFPGTQYF
TGCAGTGCCGGGCGGGAGCCCTTCCCAGGGACCCAGTACTTC
>TRBV7-2|TRBD2|.|TRBJ2-7
CASSLLKRGVYEQYF
TGTGCCAGCAGCCTCCTTAAGCGGGGGGTGTACGAGCAGTACTTC
>TRBV5-1|.|.|TRBJ2-1
CASSPGKDEQFF
TGCGCCAGCAGCCCCGGAAAGGATGAGCAGTTCTTC
>TRBV28|.|.|TRBJ2-7
CASSLSGTAFGYEQYF
TGTGCCAGCAGTTTATCAGGGACTGCGTTTGGTTACGAGCAGTACTTC
>TRBV12-3/TRBV12-4|.|few|TRBJ1-1
CASSFGKNTEAFF
TGTGCCAGCAGTTTCGGCAAGAACACTGAAGCTTTCTTT
>TRBV24-1|.|many|TRBJ2-3
CATSDYYSTDTQYF
TGTGCCACCAGTGATTATTACAGCACAGATACGCAGTATTTT
>TRBV12-3/TRBV12-4|.|many|TRBJ1-5
CASSFTRDSNQPQHF
TGTGCCAGCAGTTTTACCAGGGATAGCAATCAGCCCCAGCATTTT
>TRBV4-3|.|.|TRBJ1-2
CASSQDPRAVDGYTF
TGCGCCAGCAGCCAAGATCCGAGGGCAGTCGATGGCTACACCTTC
>TRBV21-1|.|.|TRBJ2-7
CAPHYRPSF
TGTGCCCCTCATTACCGCCCAAGTTTC
>TRBV27|TRBD2|.|TRBJ2-7
CASSLSGRAGEQYF
TGTGCCAGCAGTTTAAGCGGGAGGGCCGGTGAGCAGTACTTC
>TRBV20-1|.|.|TRBJ1-4
CSVSPGAQGSNEKLFF
TGCAGCGTGTCCCCGGGGGCGCAGGGGTCTAATGAAAAACTGTTTTTT
>TRBV18|.|many|TRBJ2-5
CASSPPEGQETQYF
TGTGCCAGCTCACCTCCGGAGGGGCAAGAGACCCAGTACTTC
>TRBV5-1|.|.|TRBJ1-2
CASSQGGNYGYTF
TGCGCCAGCAGTCAGGGTGGAAACTATGGCTACACCTTC
>TRBV18|.|many|TRBJ1-4
CASSRPDKRGEKLFF
TGTGCCAGCTCACGTCCCGACAAACGGGGTGAAAAACTGTTTTTT
>TRBV20-1|.|few|TRBJ2-4
CSASTGTAKNIQYF
TGCAGTGCTAGTACAGGGACGGCCAAAAACATTCAGTACTTC
>TRBV4-3|TRBD1|.|TRBJ1-4
CASSQERQGEFEKLFF
TGCGCCAGCAGCCAAGAGCGACAGGGGGAATTTGAAAAACTGTTTTTT
>TRBV6-5|TRBD2|.|TRBJ2-7
CASSRATSGSSYEQYF
TGTGCCAGCAGCCGAGCGACTAGCGGGAGTAGTTACGAGCAGTACTTC
>TRBV20-1|TRBD2|.|TRBJ2-5
CSASVAGAYGETQYF
TGCAGTGCTAGCGTAGCGGGGGCTTACGGTGAGACCCAGTACTTC
>TRBV28|.|.|TRBJ2-7
CASSLGHSLYEQYF
TGTGCCAGCAGTTTGGGGCACTCGTTGTACGAGCAGTACTTC
>TRBV6-5|TRBD1|.|TRBJ1-2
CASSPLQGPSGYTF
TGTGCCAGCAGCCCGTTACAGGGGCCGTCGGGCTACACCTTC
>TRBV5-1|.|.|TRBJ1-2
CASSLEAGYGYTF
TGCGCCAGCAGCTTGGAGGCAGGATATGGCTACACCTTC
>TRBV4-1|.|few|TRBJ2-5
CASSQNDRYQETQYF
TGCGCCAGCAGCCAAAATGACAGATACCAAGAGACCCAGTACTTC
>TRBV6-2/TRBV6-3|.|.|TRBJ1-5
CASSRGTKNQPQHF
TGTGCCAGCAGCCGTGGGACAAAAAATCAGCCCCAGCATTTT
>TRBV6-6|.|many|TRBJ2-1
CASSYRGSSYNEQFF
TGTGCCAGCAGTTACAGGGGCAGTTCCTACAATGAGCAGTTCTTC
>TRBV27|.|.|TRBJ2-1
CASSPRLDGDEQFF
TGTGCCAGCAGTCCTCGACTAGATGGGGATGAGCAGTTCTTC
>TRBV10-3|TRBD2|.|TRBJ2-7
CAIRPREAYYEQYF
TGTGCCATCAGACCCCGGGAGGCGTACTACGAGCAGTACTTC
>TRBV29-1|.|.|TRBJ2-1
CSALIPKNEQFF
TGCAGCGCTCTAATACCCAAGAATGAGCAGTTCTTC
>TRBV11-1|.|few|TRBJ2-1
CASSLGRYEQFF
TGTGCCAGCAGCTTAGGGCGGTATGAGCAGTTCTTC
>TRBV12-3/TRBV12-4|.|many|TRBJ2-2
CASRLVTGELFF
TGTGCCAGCAGACTGGTGACCGGGGAGCTGTTTTTT
>TRBV7-9|TRBD1|few|TRBJ1-6
CASSWDRDSPLHF
TGTGCCAGCAGCTGGGACAGGGATTCACCCCTCCACTTT
>TRBV20-1|TRBD2|once|TRBJ2-3
CSARDIAGAGDTQYF
TGCAGTGCTAGAGATATTGCGGGAGCCGGAGATACGCAGTATTTT
>TRBV20-1|TRBD2|few|TRBJ2-3
CSARPGLVPHTQYF
TGCAGTGCTAGACCGGGACTAGTTCCACATACGCAGTATTTT
>TRBV19|.|few|TRBJ1-5
CASSTGNNQPQHF
TGTGCCAGTAGTACGGGTAACAATCAGCCCCAGCATTTT
>TRBV27|TRBD1|many|TRBJ2-1
CASRGQVYNEQFF
TGTGCCAGCAGGGGACAGGTTTACAATGAGCAGTTCTTC
>TRBV5-1|.|.|TRBJ2-7
CASSSNYEQYF
TGCGCCAGCAGCTCAAACTACGAGCAGTACTTC
>TRBV14|.|.|TRBJ1-2
CASSQDGSYGYTF
TGTGCCAGCAGCCAAGATGGCTCTTATGGCTACACCTTC
>TRBV29-1|TRBD1|.|TRBJ2-5
CSVEEQGDAGETQYF
TGCAGCGTTGAAGAGCAGGGGGATGCCGGAGAGACCCAGTACTTC
>TRBV4-3|TRBD2|.|TRBJ2-5
CASSQGQKLAGASETQYF
TGCGCCAGCAGCCAAGGGCAGAAACTAGCGGGAGCTTCGGAGACCCAGTACTTC
>TRBV4-1|TRBD2|.|TRBJ2-2
CASSQEGLAGVDTGELFF
TGCGCCAGCAGCCAAGAAGGCCTAGCGGGAGTTGACACCGGGGAGCTGTTTTTT
>TRBV19|.|.|TRBJ1-4
CASSRGQKNEKLFF
TGTGCCAGTAGTAGAGGACAGAAGAATGAAAAACTGTTTTTT
>TRBV6-5|.|.|TRBJ2-5
CASSYDASDNQETQYF
TGTGCCAGCAGTTACGATGCTAGCGACAATCAAGAGACCCAGTACTTC
>TRBV6-6|.|few|TRBJ2-1
CASTGAGSLTHEQFF
TGTGCCAGCACGGGCGCGGGTTCCCTTACGCATGAGCAGTTCTTC